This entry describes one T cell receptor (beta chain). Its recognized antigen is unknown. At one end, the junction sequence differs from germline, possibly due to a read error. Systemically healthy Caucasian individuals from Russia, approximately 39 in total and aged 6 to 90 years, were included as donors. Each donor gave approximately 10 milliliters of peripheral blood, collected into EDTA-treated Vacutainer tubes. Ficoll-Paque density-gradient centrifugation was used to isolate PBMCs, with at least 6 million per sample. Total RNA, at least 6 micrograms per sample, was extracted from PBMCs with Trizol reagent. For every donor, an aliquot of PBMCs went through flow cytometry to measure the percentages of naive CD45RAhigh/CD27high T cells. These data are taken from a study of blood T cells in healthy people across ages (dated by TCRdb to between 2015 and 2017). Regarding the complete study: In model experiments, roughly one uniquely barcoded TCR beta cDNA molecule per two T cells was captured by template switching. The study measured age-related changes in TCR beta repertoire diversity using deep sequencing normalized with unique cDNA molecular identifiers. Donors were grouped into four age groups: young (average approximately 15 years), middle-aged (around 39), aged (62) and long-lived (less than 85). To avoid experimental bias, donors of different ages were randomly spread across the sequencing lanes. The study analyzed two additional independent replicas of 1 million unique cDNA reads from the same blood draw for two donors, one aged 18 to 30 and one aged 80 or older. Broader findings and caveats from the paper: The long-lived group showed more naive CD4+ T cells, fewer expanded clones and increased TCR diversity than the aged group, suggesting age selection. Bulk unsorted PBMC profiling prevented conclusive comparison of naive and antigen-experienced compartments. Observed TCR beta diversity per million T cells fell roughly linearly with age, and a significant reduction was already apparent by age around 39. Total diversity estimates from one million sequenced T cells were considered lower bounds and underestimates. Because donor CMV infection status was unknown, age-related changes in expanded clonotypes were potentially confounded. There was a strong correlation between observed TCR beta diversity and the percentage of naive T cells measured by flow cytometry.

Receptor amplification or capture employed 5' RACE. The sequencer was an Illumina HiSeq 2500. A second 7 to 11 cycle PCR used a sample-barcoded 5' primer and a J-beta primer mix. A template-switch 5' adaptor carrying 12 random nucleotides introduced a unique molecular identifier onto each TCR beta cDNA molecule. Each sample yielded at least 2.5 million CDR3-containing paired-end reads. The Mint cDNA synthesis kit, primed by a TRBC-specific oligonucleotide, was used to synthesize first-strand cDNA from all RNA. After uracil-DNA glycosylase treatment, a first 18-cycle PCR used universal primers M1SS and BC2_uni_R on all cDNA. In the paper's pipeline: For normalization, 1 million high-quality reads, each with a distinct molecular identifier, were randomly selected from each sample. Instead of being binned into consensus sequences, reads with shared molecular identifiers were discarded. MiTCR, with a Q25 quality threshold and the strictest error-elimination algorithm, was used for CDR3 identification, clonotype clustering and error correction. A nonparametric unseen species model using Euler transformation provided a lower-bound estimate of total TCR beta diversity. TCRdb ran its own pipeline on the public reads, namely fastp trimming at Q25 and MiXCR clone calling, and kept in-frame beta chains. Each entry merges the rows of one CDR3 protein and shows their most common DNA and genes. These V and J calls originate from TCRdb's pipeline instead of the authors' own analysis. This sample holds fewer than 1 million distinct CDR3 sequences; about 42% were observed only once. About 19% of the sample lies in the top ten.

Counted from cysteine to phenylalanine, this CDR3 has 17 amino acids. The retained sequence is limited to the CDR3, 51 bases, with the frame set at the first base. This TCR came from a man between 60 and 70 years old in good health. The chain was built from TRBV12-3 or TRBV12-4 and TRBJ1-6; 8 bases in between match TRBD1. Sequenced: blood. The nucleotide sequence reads TGTGCCAGCAGCCTAAAGTTGACAGGGGTTAAATTTTCACCCCACCACTTT. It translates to CASSLKLTGVKFSPHHF.